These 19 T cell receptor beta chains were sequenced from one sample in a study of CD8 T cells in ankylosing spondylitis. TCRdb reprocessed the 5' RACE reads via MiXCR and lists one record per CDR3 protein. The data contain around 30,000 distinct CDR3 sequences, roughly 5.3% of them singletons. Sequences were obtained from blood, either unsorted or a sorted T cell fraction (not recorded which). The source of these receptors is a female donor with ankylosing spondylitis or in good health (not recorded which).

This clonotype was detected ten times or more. CDR3 in amino acids: CASSPGTSGVSSYNEQFF. The CDR3 nucleotides read TGTGCCAGCAGCCCGGGGACTAGCGGGGTATCATCCTACAATGAGCAGTTCTTC. V gene TRBV9 combines with J gene TRBJ2-1, with 13 bases aligning to TRBD2. This CDR3 comprises 18 residues. Looked up from germline, CDR1 is SGDLS and CDR2 is YYNGEE. The ends lost 4 bases at V and 1 base at J; junction bases unmatched: 8.

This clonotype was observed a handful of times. CDR3 DNA: TGTGCCAGCAGCGTAGAATGGTCTGCTACAGATACGCAGTATTTT. Its translation: CASSVEWSATDTQYF. J is TRBJ2-3 and V is TRBV9; D not resolved. The CDR3 has 15 amino acids. Between the trimmed V and J ends, which lost 0 bases and 3 bases, there was a span of 11 bases. Germline V gene data show CDR1 as SGDLS and CDR2 as YYNGEE.

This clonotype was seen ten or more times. The CDR3 bases are TGTGCCAGCAGCGCCGGGACACTACGTGCTAATGAAAAACTGTTTTTT. Translation: CASSAGTLRANEKLFF. The chain is built from TRBV9 and TRBJ1-4; D might be TRBD1 (6 bases). The ends were cut back, 3 bases at V and 3 bases at J, with 15 bases in the middle. CDR3 length: 16 residues. Germline V CDR1 and CDR2: SGDLS, YYNGEE. The whole variable domain, remainder taken from reference TRBV9 and TRBJ1-4, is DSGVTQTPKHLITATGQRVTLRCSPRSGDLSVYWYQQSLDQGLQFLIQYYNGEERAKGNILERFSAQQFPDLHSELNLSSLELGDSALYFCASSAGTLRANEKLFFGSGTQLSVL.

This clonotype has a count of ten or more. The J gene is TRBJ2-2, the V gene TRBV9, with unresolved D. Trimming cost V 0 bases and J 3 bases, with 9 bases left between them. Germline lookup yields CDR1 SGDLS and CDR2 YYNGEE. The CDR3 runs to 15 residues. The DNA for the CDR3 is TGTGCCAGCAGCGTAGTAGGGCAAGACACCGGGGAGCTGTTTTTT. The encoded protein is CASSVVGQDTGELFF.

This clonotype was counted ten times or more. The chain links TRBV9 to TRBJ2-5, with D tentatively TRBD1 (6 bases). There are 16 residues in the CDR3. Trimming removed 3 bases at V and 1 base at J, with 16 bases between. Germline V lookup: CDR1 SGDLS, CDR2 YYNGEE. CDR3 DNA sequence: TGTGCCAGCAGCGCCTACCCTCAGGGGTCCCAAGAGACCCAGTACTTC. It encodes CASSAYPQGSQETQYF.

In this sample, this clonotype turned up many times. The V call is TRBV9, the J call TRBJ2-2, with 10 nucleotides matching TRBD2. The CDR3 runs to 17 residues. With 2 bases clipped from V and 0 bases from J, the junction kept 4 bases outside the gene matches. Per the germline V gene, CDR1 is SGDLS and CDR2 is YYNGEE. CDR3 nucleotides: TGTGCCAGCAGCGTTGTTAGCGGGGGGCCGAACACCGGGGAGCTGTTTTTT. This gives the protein CASSVVSGGPNTGELFF.

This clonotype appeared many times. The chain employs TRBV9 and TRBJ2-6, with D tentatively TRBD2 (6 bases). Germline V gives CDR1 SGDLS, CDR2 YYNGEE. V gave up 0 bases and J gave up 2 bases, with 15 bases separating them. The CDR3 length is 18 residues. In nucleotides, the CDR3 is TGTGCCAGCAGCGTAGTAGGAGGGGTTGGCGCTGGGGCCAACGTCCTGACTTTC. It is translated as CASSVVGGVGAGANVLTF.

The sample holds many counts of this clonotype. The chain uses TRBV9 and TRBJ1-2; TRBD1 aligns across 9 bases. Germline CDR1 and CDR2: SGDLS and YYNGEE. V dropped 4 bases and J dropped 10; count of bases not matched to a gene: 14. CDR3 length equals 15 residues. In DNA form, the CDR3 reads TGTGCCAGCAGCCCTGCCGTGGGGACAGGGTGGGACTACACCTTC. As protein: CASSPAVGTGWDYTF.

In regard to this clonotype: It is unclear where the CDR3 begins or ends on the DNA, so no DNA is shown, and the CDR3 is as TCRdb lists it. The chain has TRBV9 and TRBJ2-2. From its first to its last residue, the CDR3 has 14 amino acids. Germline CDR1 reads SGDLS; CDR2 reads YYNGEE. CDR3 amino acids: CASSVFVTGELFFF.

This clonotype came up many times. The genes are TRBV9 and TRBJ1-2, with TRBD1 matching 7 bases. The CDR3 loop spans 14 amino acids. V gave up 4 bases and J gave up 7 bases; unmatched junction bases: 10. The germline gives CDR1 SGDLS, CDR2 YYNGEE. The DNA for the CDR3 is TGTGCCAGCAGCAAAGACAGGGTATCACGTGGCTACACCTTC. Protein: CASSKDRVSRGYTF.

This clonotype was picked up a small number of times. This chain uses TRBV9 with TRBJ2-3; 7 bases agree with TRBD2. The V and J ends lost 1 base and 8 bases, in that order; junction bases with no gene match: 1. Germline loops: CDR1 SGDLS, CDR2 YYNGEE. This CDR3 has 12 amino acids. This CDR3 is CASSVIAGTQYF. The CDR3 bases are TGTGCCAGCAGCGTAATAGCGGGTACGCAGTATTTT. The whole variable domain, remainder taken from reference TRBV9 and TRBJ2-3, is DSGVTQTPKHLITATGQRVTLRCSPRSGDLSVYWYQQSLDQGLQFLIQYYNGEERAKGNILERFSAQQFPDLHSELNLSSLELGDSALYFCASSVIAGTQYFGPGTRLTVL.

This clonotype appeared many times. The CDR3 protein is CASSALAGRGTDTQYF. DNA of the CDR3: TGTGCCAGCAGCGCATTAGCGGGGAGGGGAACAGATACGCAGTATTTT. The chain uses TRBV9 and TRBJ2-3; 8 nucleotides align to TRBD2. Germline-derived CDR1 and CDR2 are SGDLS and YYNGEE. After removal of 3 bases from V and 3 bases from J, the junction contained 9 bases not matched to a gene. This CDR3 is 16 amino acids long. The full variable domain, completed using reference TRBV9 and TRBJ2-3, is DSGVTQTPKHLITATGQRVTLRCSPRSGDLSVYWYQQSLDQGLQFLIQYYNGEERAKGNILERFSAQQFPDLHSELNLSSLELGDSALYFCASSALAGRGTDTQYFGPGTRLTVL.

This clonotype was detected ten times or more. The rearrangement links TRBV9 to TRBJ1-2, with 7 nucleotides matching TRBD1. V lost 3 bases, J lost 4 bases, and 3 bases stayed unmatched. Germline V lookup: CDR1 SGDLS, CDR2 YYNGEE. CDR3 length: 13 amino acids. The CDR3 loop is CASSDRGSYGYTF. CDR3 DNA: TGTGCCAGCAGCGACAGGGGTAGCTATGGCTACACCTTC.

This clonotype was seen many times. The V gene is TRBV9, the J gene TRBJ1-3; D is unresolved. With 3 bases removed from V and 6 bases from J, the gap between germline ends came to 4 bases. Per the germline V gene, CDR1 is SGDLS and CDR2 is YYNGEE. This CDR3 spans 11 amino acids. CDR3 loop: CASSAENTIYF. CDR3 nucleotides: TGTGCCAGCAGCGCAGAAAACACCATATATTTT.

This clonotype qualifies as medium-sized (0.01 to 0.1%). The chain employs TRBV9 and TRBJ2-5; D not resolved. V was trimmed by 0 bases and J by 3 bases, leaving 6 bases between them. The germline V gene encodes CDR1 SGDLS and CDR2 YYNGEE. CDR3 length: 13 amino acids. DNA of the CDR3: TGTGCCAGCAGCGTAGAGGGTAAAGAGACCCAGTACTTC. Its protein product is CASSVEGKETQYF.

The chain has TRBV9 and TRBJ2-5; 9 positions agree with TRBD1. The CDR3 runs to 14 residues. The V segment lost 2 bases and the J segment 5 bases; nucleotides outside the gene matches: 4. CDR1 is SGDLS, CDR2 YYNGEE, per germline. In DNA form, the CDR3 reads TGTGCCAGCAGCGTTAACAGGGGGCGGGAGACCCAGTACTTC. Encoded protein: CASSVNRGRETQYF.

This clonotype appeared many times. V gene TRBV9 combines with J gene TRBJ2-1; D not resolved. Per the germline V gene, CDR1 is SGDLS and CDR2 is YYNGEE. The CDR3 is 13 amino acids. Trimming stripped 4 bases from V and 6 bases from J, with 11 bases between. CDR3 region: CASSLLPVNEQFF. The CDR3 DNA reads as TGTGCCAGCAGCCTATTGCCGGTCAATGAGCAGTTCTTC. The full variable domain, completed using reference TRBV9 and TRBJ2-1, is DSGVTQTPKHLITATGQRVTLRCSPRSGDLSVYWYQQSLDQGLQFLIQYYNGEERAKGNILERFSAQQFPDLHSELNLSSLELGDSALYFCASSLLPVNEQFFGPGTRLTVL.

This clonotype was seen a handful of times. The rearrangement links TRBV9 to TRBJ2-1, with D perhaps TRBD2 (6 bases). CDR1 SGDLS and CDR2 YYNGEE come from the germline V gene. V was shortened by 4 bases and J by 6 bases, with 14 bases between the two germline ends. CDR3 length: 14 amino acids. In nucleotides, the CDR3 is TGTGCCAGCAGCTCCTTGACTAGTTCCAATGAGCAGTTCTTC. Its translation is CASSSLTSSNEQFF.

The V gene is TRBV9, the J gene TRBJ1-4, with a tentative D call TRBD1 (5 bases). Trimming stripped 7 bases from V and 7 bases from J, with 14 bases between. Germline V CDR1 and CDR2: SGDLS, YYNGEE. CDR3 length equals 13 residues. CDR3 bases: TGTGCCAGCCAACGGGGGGGTAGTGAAAAACTGTTTTTT. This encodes CASQRGGSEKLFF. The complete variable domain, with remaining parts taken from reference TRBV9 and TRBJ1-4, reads DSGVTQTPKHLITATGQRVTLRCSPRSGDLSVYWYQQSLDQGLQFLIQYYNGEERAKGNILERFSAQQFPDLHSELNLSSLELGDSALYFCASQRGGSEKLFFGSGTQLSVL.